A single TCR beta chain is shown here with its context. The antigen is not known. DNA at approximately 200 ng, about 30,000 T cell genomes, went into sorted-subset replicate PCRs. Profiling relied on immunoSEQ multiplex PCR, and the TCRdb table lists in-frame clones only, not all of them. Of over a million clones in the sample, around 75% were seen once. These data belong to a study of shared clonotypes between healthy human individuals. Broader study findings: Clonotype sharing across several donors was observed for approximately 5% of naive CD4 clonotypes. Estimated richness was generally greater in naive than memory subsets. The study's rarefaction showed incomplete sorted-subset sequencing despite large depth.

The CDR3 consists of 13 residues. The germline V and J ends were trimmed by 10 bases and 0 bases, with 12 bases remaining between them. The germline V gene encodes CDR1 LNHDA and CDR2 SQIVND (reference sequence). This clonotype was obtained from a man younger than 30 in good health. This sequence joins TRBV19 and TRBJ1-2; D is uncertain. The sequencing sample was made of memory CD4+ T cells sorted from blood. Regarding subset: CD45RA-negative fraction. The CDR3 DNA reads TGTGCCACTCAAGGCAGCTCTAACTATGGCTACACCTTC. Protein: CATQGSSNYGYTF.